Sequencing of this T cell receptor beta chain was carried out in a study of response to subunit inactivated influenza vaccine. The germline CDR1 and CDR2 sequences are SGHTA and FQGNSA. This CDR3 region has 16 residues. With 6 bases removed from V and 0 bases from J, the gap between germline ends came to 15 bases. The study's findings and limits: Authors suggested few new T cells are recruited by each seasonal influenza vaccination.

This clonotype was seen a handful of times. The antigen remains undetermined. TCRdb ran MiXCR on the RT-PCR reads and lists one entry per CDR3 protein. The sample has 530,000 or so distinct CDR3 sequences; around 15% are singletons. The chain combines TRBV7-2 with TRBJ2-1, with D maybe TRBD2 (6 bases). The source is a man aged 45-60 years who received an inactivated influenza vaccine. The sample was PBMCs from blood, taken about 13 days after vaccination. Here the CDR3 reads CASRTLGGISYNEQFF. The CDR3 coding sequence is TGTGCCAGCAGGACCCTTGGCGGGATCTCCTACAATGAGCAGTTCTTC.